This TCR beta chain came from a study of T-cell memory formation after mild COVID-19. The V end was cut by 4 bases, the J end by 7 bases, with 17 bases between. This CDR3 has 15 residues. The germline V gene has CDR1 MGHRA and CDR2 YSYEKL. TCRdb recomputed calls from the 5' RACE reads with MiXCR, one row per CDR3 protein. Of more than 350,000 distinct CDR3 sequences listed, roughly 15% are singletons. What was sequenced was PBMCs or a T cell subset sorted from them (not recorded which). The TCR comes from a man aged 18 to 29 who had mild COVID-19 (a few samples of this study predate the infection). Cell type and time point are not known. This chain links TRBV4-1 with TRBJ1-5; D may be TRBD1 (6 bases). CDR3 residues: CASSRSDRLSQPQHF. CDR3 nucleotide sequence: TGCGCCAGCAGCCGATCGGACAGACTGAGCCAGCCCCAGCATTTT.